The T cell receptor (beta chain) under discussion was sequenced for a study of cytomegalovirus exposure and HLA in healthy donors. Overall study: Sequencing of roughly 180 million T cells in an earlier analysis found 100 million or so unique TCR beta sequences. As released early, the data held 75 million to 90 million unique TCRs from HLA-typed donors.

Germline V gene sequence: CDR1 SGHRS, CDR2 YFSETQ. The length of the CDR3 is 13 residues. Trimming took off 4 bases at V and 3 bases at J, with 11 bases between the two ends. PCR involved 60 Vbeta and 13 Jbeta primers. Assay: immunoSEQ multiplex PCR; the TCRdb copy retains only in-frame clones and omits some. The profile shows 200,000 or so clones, under 90% of them singletons. Study conclusions and caveats: As was reported, the HLA-A and HLA-B alleles of most subjects were accurately predicted from TCR beta sequences. Earlier analysis yielded a pattern in which most TCR beta V segments were productive about 90% or about 30% of the time.

Turning to this clone: Antigen specificity is unknown.

This chain uses TRBV5-1 with TRBJ2-7, with TRBD1 as a possible D gene (6 bases). The specimen was PBMCs. This receptor was identified in a boy younger than 10 in good health and CMV-seronegative. The CDR3 sequence is CASSRRGIYEQYF. In DNA form, the CDR3 reads TGCGCCAGCAGCCGAAGGGGGATCTACGAGCAGTACTTC.